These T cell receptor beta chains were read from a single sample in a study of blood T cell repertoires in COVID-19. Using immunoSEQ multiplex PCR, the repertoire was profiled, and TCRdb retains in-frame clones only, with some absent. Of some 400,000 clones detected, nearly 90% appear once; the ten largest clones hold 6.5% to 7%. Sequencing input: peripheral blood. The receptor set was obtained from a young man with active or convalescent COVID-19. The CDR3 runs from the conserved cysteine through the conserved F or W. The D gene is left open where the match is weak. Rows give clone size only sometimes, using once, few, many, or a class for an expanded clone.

CASSWSGTHTYGYTF TGTGCCAGCAGTTGGTCCGGGACACACACTTATGGCTACACCTTC - TRBV28 many TRBJ1-2
CASSLVGGGRQYF TGTGCCAGCAGCTTAGTAGGGGGGGGAAGACAATACTTC - TRBV7-2 - TRBJ2-5
CASSQDGGDEQYF TGTGCCAGCAGCCAAGATGGGGGGGACGAGCAGTACTTC TRBD2 TRBV4-2 - TRBJ2-7
CASRAGVSGNTIYF TGTGCCAGCAGAGCAGGGGTTTCTGGAAACACCATATATTTT - TRBV28 - TRBJ1-3
CASSLRGYSNQPQHF TGTGCCAGCAGCTTGAGGGGATATAGCAATCAGCCCCAGCATTTT - TRBV5-6 - TRBJ1-5
CASMGSRGLPLHF TGTGCCAGCATGGGGTCCAGGGGATTACCCCTCCACTTT - TRBV6-5 - TRBJ1-6
CASSNTGTGGLWGYTF TGTGCCAGCAGTAACACCGGGACAGGGGGCTTGTGGGGCTACACCTTC TRBD1 TRBV5-6 - TRBJ1-2
CASSFVSGVGSYEQYF TGTGCCAGCAGCTTTGTATCGGGAGTTGGGTCCTACGAGCAGTACTTC - TRBV7-9 - TRBJ2-7
CASSQVNYEQYF TGTGCCAGCAGCCAAGTAAATTACGAGCAGTACTTC - TRBV3-1/TRBV3-2 - TRBJ2-7
CASSWTGAGANVLTF TGTGCCAGCAGCTGGACAGGGGCTGGGGCCAACGTCCTGACTTTC TRBD1 TRBV7-8 - TRBJ2-6
CASSRAGGFTDTQYF TGTGCCAGCTCAAGAGCGGGAGGATTCACAGATACGCAGTATTTT TRBD2 TRBV18 - TRBJ2-3
CAISGGQDNSPLHF TGTGCCATCAGTGGAGGGCAGGATAATTCACCCCTCCACTTT - TRBV10-3 few TRBJ1-6
CASSPSPGQANYGYTF TGTGCCAGCTCACCCTCCCCGGGACAAGCCAACTATGGCTACACCTTC - TRBV18 - TRBJ1-2
CASSYPIGQSYEQYF TGTGCCAGCAGTTACCCAATTGGACAGTCCTACGAGCAGTACTTC - TRBV6-5 - TRBJ2-7
CASSSGQGLSGELFF TGTGCCAGCAGCTCCGGACAGGGTCTTTCTGGGGAGCTGTTTTTT TRBD1 TRBV11-2 - TRBJ2-2
CSARNGEKLFF TGCAGTGCTAGAAACGGTGAAAAACTGTTTTTT - TRBV20-1 - TRBJ1-4
CASSPPRNTQYF TGTGCCAGCAGCCCTCCCAGGAATACGCAGTATTTT - TRBV28 - TRBJ2-3
CASSTRGSDGYTF TGTGCCAGTAGTACAAGAGGCTCAGATGGCTACACCTTC - TRBV19 - TRBJ1-2
CASSARDRAIREQFF TGTGCCAGCAGTGCCCGGGACAGGGCTATCCGTGAGCAGTTCTTC TRBD1 TRBV2 - TRBJ2-1
CASSQDIRGQINEKLFF TGCGCCAGCAGCCAAGATATCCGTGGACAGATTAATGAAAAACTGTTTTTT - TRBV4-1 - TRBJ1-4
CASSLALAGGSNEQFF TGCGCCAGCAGCTTGGCTCTAGCGGGGGGGTCCAATGAGCAGTTCTTC TRBD2 TRBV5-1 - TRBJ2-1
CASSLTPVGADTQYF TGTGCCAGCAGCTTAACCCCAGTCGGGGCAGATACGCAGTATTTT - TRBV7-3 - TRBJ2-3
CAWMREHGYTF TGTGCCTGGATGCGAGAACATGGCTACACCTTC - TRBV30 - TRBJ1-2
CATRSTGDLNTGELFF TGTGCCACCAGGTCGACGGGGGACCTGAACACCGGGGAGCTGTTTTTT - TRBV24-1 - TRBJ2-2
CASSHPGQGSYNSPLHF TGTGCCAGCAGCCACCCGGGACAGGGGTCATATAATTCACCCCTCCACTTT TRBD1 TRBV4-2 - TRBJ1-6
CASSIAHRLNTEAFF TGTGCCAGTAGTATCGCCCACAGACTGAACACTGAAGCTTTCTTT - TRBV19 once TRBJ1-1
CASSSPGLAKRGNEQFF TGTGCCAGCAGTTCCCCTGGGCTAGCGAAGAGAGGCAATGAGCAGTTCTTC - TRBV28 - TRBJ2-1
CASKPGLARGEQYF TGTGCCAGTAAACCGGGACTAGCACGAGGCGAGCAGTACTTC TRBD2 TRBV14 - TRBJ2-7
CASSVGAGLHEQFF TGTGCCAGCAGCGTAGGCGCAGGGTTACATGAGCAGTTCTTC - TRBV9 once TRBJ2-1
CASSPRGFTEAFF TGTGCCAGCAGCCCGAGGGGGTTCACTGAAGCTTTCTTT - TRBV9 - TRBJ1-1
CASSPYALDRGGTEAFF TGCGCCAGCAGTCCATATGCGCTAGACAGGGGTGGCACTGAAGCTTTCTTT TRBD1 TRBV23-1 - TRBJ1-1
CASRDSGTSEQYF TGTGCCAGTAGGGATAGCGGGACTTCCGAGCAGTACTTC TRBD2 TRBV19 - TRBJ2-7
CASSPFSGSYEQYF TGTGCCAGCAGTCCATTTAGCGGGAGCTACGAGCAGTACTTC TRBD2 TRBV6-5 - TRBJ2-7
CASSNSGGNTEAFF TGTGCCAGTAGTAATTCAGGGGGCAACACTGAAGCTTTCTTT TRBD1 TRBV19 - TRBJ1-1
CASGTGNYGYTF TGTGCCAGCGGGACAGGCAACTATGGCTACACCTTC TRBD1 TRBV12-3/TRBV12-4 once TRBJ1-2
CASSYLGLAGGTQYF TGTGCCAGCAGTTATCTAGGACTAGCGGGGGGGACCCAGTACTTC TRBD2 TRBV5-8 - TRBJ2-5
CAWTRDNQGYTF TGTGCCTGGACCAGGGACAATCAAGGCTACACCTTC - TRBV30 - TRBJ1-2
CASSFSVRGHQDTQYF TGTGCCAGCAGCTTTTCCGTCCGGGGACATCAAGATACGCAGTATTTT - TRBV7-9 - TRBJ2-3
CASSLTPTDTQYF TGTGCCAGCAGCTTAACTCCTACAGATACGCAGTATTTT - TRBV7-3 - TRBJ2-3
CASSTGTGIAPINTEAFF TGTGCCAGTAGTACCGGGACAGGGATTGCTCCAATTAACACTGAAGCTTTCTTT TRBD1 TRBV19 - TRBJ1-1
CASSSTGEAPTNEKLFF TGTGCCAGCAGCTCAACAGGGGAGGCGCCAACTAATGAAAAACTGTTTTTT TRBD1 TRBV7-9 once TRBJ1-4
CASSHRGDGTEAFF TGTGCCAGCTCTCACCGGGGGGACGGCACTGAAGCTTTCTTT - TRBV18 - TRBJ1-1
CATRNGQGETPQHF TGTGCCACCCGAAACGGACAGGGAGAGACACCCCAGCATTTT TRBD1 TRBV24-1 - TRBJ1-5
CASSQAWGAEAFF TGTGCCAGCAGCCAAGCCTGGGGCGCTGAAGCTTTCTTT - TRBV14 - TRBJ1-1
CASSYQWRTGELFF TGTGCCAGCAGTTACCAATGGAGGACCGGGGAGCTGTTTTTT - TRBV6-6 - TRBJ2-2
CASSLSLRGSTDTQYF TGTGCCAGCAGCTTGTCATTGCGGGGTAGCACAGATACGCAGTATTTT - TRBV5-5 - TRBJ2-3
CASRDREPYGYTF TGCGCCAGCAGGGACAGGGAGCCCTATGGCTACACCTTC TRBD1 TRBV5-1 once TRBJ1-2
CASSPRTGGGNEQFF TGTGCCAGCAGCCCCCGGACAGGGGGAGGCAATGAGCAGTTCTTC TRBD1 TRBV6-2/TRBV6-3 - TRBJ2-1
CASSPDRWEGQTQYF TGTGCCAGCTCACCAGACCGATGGGAGGGACAGACCCAGTACTTC TRBD2 TRBV18 few TRBJ2-5
CASSLAGDTEAFF TGTGCCAGCAGTTTAGCCGGGGACACTGAAGCTTTCTTT - TRBV12-3/TRBV12-4 - TRBJ1-1
CASSGGQGRVTGELFF TGTGCCAGCAGCGGGGGACAGGGGAGGGTCACCGGGGAGCTGTTTTTT TRBD1 TRBV5-4 - TRBJ2-2